The 12 T cell receptor beta chains below were found in one sample sequenced in a study of lymphopenia after photon versus proton radiotherapy. Generated by immunoSEQ multiplex PCR, the TCRdb table keeps only in-frame clones and is missing some. Of 65,000 to 70,000 clones listed, approximately 91% are singletons. Sequencing was performed on peripheral blood, taken from a patient treated with photon-based radiotherapy. All receptors come from a woman in her sixties or seventies with pancreatic cancer.

The chain has TRBV27 and TRBJ2-1; D call uncertain. Trimming pared 3 bases from V and 3 bases from J, leaving 12 bases between. CDR3 length: 15 residues. Germline CDR1 is MNHEY and CDR2 is SMNVEV (reference sequence). The CDR3 coding sequence is TGTGCCAGCAGTTTCCGGAGTATCTTCTACAATGAGCAGTTCTTC. As protein: CASSFRSIFYNEQFF.

The chain uses TRBV28 and TRBJ2-2, with TRBD2 as a possible D gene (5 bases). The CDR3 length is 15 residues. Trimming stripped 3 bases from V and 6 bases from J, with 14 bases between. Germline CDR1 reads MDHEN; CDR2 reads SYDVKM. CDR3 sequence reads: CASSLAGGGSGELFF. The CDR3 DNA follows: TGTGCCAGCAGTTTGGCCGGAGGAGGATCCGGGGAGCTGTTTTTT.

The chain couples TRBV4-1 to TRBJ2-1; the match to TRBD2 covers 8 bases. V lost 4 bases, J lost 0 bases, and 11 bases stayed unmatched. From germline, CDR1 is MGHRA and CDR2 YSYEKL. The CDR3 runs 18 residues. The CDR3: CASSRLPGGRASYNEQFF. The CDR3 DNA sequence: TGCGCCAGCAGCCGCTTACCGGGGGGGAGGGCCTCCTACAATGAGCAGTTCTTC.

The table lists this clone with a count of one. The J gene is TRBJ1-1, the V gene TRBV7-8, with TRBD1 identical over 9 bases. With V trimmed by 2 bases and J by 10 bases, 5 bases remained unmatched. This CDR3 spans 13 amino acids. Looked up from germline, CDR1 is SGHVS and CDR2 is FQNEAQ. This chain's CDR3 is CASSLNRDRAAFF. CDR3 nucleotide sequence: TGTGCCAGCAGCTTAAACCGGGACAGGGCAGCTTTCTTT.

The rearrangement links TRBV15 to TRBJ1-1; D gene uncertain. V lost 5 bases to trimming and J lost 3 bases, with 4 bases between them. CDR1 and CDR2 (germline): LNHNV, YYDKDF (reference sequence). The CDR3 runs to 11 residues. The CDR3 DNA reads as TGTGCCACCAGCGTCGACACTGAAGCTTTCTTT. Translating gives CATSVDTEAFF.

The J gene is TRBJ1-1, the V gene TRBV5-1; 11 positions agree with TRBD1. CDR3 length equals 17 residues. Germline values: CDR1 SGHRS, CDR2 YFSETQ. The V and J ends lost 4 bases and 2 bases, in that order; junction bases with no gene match: 10. The CDR3 DNA follows: TGCGCCAGCAGCAGTGGACAGGGGGCGACTAGAAACACTGAAGCTTTCTTT. Translating it yields CASSSGQGATRNTEAFF.

The chain is built from TRBV5-1 and TRBJ2-7; 8 bases are a match to TRBD2. This CDR3 spans 13 amino acids. The V gene's germline CDR1 is SGHRS and CDR2 YFSETQ. V was pared by 1 base and J by 6 bases, with 3 bases of the junction left unmatched. The CDR3 coding sequence is TGCGCCAGCAGCTTGACGGGAGGGGTCGAGCAGTACTTC. This sequence encodes CASSLTGGVEQYF.

V usage is TRBV27 and J usage is TRBJ2-7; D is perhaps TRBD1 or TRBD2 (5 bases each). Trimming cost V 2 bases and J 1 base, with 12 bases left between them. The CDR3 totals 15 residues. Germline CDR1 and CDR2: MNHEY and SMNVEV (reference sequence). The CDR3 DNA sequence: TGTGCCAGCAGTTTACGGGGCAGGAGATCCTACGAGCAGTACTTC. Translated, it gives CASSLRGRRSYEQYF.

CDR3 sequence reads: CASSQGYYGYTF. For the CDR3, the DNA is TGTGCCAGCAGTCAAGGCTACTATGGCTACACCTTC. The rearrangement uses TRBV28 and TRBJ1-2; D ambiguous. The V end lost 5 bases, the J end lost 3 bases, and 7 bases lay between the germline ends. The CDR3 is made up of 12 amino acids. CDR1 MDHEN and CDR2 SYDVKM come from the germline V gene.

V gene TRBV6-6 combines with J gene TRBJ2-5; D remains ambiguous. V was cut by 6 bases and J by 8 bases, with 13 bases left in between. The CDR3 length is 12 residues. Germline-derived CDR1 and CDR2 are MNHNY and SVGAGI (reference sequence). The CDR3 region is CASRNPEGTQYF. CDR3 DNA: TGTGCCAGCAGGAACCCCGAAGGAACCCAGTACTTC.

This rearrangement joins TRBV5-5 to TRBJ2-7, with D possibly being TRBD2 (6 bases). V was clipped by 2 bases and J by 3 bases, with 12 bases between them. This CDR3 is built from 14 residues. CDR1 and CDR2 (germline): SGHKS, YYEKEE (reference sequence). CDR3 region: CASSFGGTNYEQYF. In DNA form, the CDR3 reads TGTGCCAGCAGCTTCGGGGGAACTAACTACGAGCAGTACTTC. Full variable domain (remainder filled in from reference TRBV5-5 and TRBJ2-7): DAGVTQSPTHLIKTRGQQVTLRCSPISGHKSVSWYQQVLGQGPQFIFQYYEKEERGRGNFPDRFSARQFPNYSSELNVNALLLGDSALYLCASSFGGTNYEQYFGPGTRLTVT.

This clone was seen a single time. The chain joins TRBV30 to TRBJ1-4, with D unresolved. Between the trimmed V and J ends, which lost 3 bases and 5 bases, there was a span of 10 bases. Germline V gene data show CDR1 as GTSNPN and CDR2 as SVGIG (reference sequence). The CDR3 is made up of 13 amino acids. DNA of the CDR3: TGTGCCTGGAGGGGAGCCATGAATGAAAAACTGTTTTTT. Protein sequence: CAWRGAMNEKLFF. Combining the CDR3 with reference TRBV30 and TRBJ1-4 gives the whole variable domain SQTIHQWPATLVQPVGSPLSLECTVEGTSNPNLYWYRQAAGRGLQLLFYSVGIGQISSEVPQNLSASRPQDRQFILSSKKLLLSDSGFYLCAWRGAMNEKLFFGSGTQLSVL.